The 20 T cell receptor beta chains listed next were all sequenced from one sample in a study of brain metastases from non-small cell lung cancer. The table came from immunoSEQ multiplex PCR; TCRdb's copy has only in-frame clones and leaves some out. The sample records roughly 2,300 clones, around 81% being singletons. The sequenced sample was tumor-adjacent normal tissue. These receptor sequences come from a donor at least 40 years old with non-small cell lung cancer.

V is TRBV10-3 and J is TRBJ1-1; D remains ambiguous. V was trimmed by 2 bases and J by 0 bases, leaving 10 bases between them. This CDR3 has 15 residues. Germline V gene lookup returns CDR1 ENHRY and CDR2 SYGVKD. The CDR3 DNA reads as TGTGCCATCAGTGAGAGAGGGATAGTGAACACTGAAGCTTTCTTT. Its translation is CAISERGIVNTEAFF.

The gene calls are TRBV5-5 and TRBJ2-5; D is undetermined. The CDR3 runs 16 residues. CDR1 and CDR2 (germline): SGHKS, YYEKEE (reference sequence). Trimming cost V 2 bases and J 2 bases, with 16 bases left between them. As DNA, the CDR3 is TGTGCCAGCAGCTTATCTCCCCAAAACGGGCAAGAGACCCAGTACTTC. It translates to CASSLSPQNGQETQYF.

V gene TRBV5-1 combines with J gene TRBJ1-1; 10 nucleotides agree with TRBD1. The CDR3 sequence is 14 residues long. CDR1 and CDR2 (germline): SGHRS, YFSETQ. V trimming: 4 bases; J trimming: 6 bases; junction bases outside the gene matches: 6. CDR3 sequence reads: CASSTQTGGPEAFF. CDR3 DNA sequence: TGCGCCAGCAGCACCCAGACAGGGGGCCCTGAAGCTTTCTTT.

This clone was picked up a small number of times. V and J are TRBV5-1 and TRBJ1-1; a weak D match, TRBD1 (6 bases). Germline V gene sequence: CDR1 SGHRS, CDR2 YFSETQ. The CDR3 loop spans 14 amino acids. V was shortened by 7 bases and J by 5 bases, with 18 bases between the two germline ends. The CDR3 DNA reads TGCGCCAGCTCGGGGGGCCTTTTGGGTACTGAAGCTTTCTTT. Its translation: CASSGGLLGTEAFF.

This chain uses TRBV29-1 with TRBJ2-5, with 10 bases lining up with TRBD2. V was clipped by 4 bases and J by 2 bases; unmatched bases: 13. Looked up from germline, CDR1 is SQVTM and CDR2 is ANQGSEA. The CDR3 runs to 17 residues. CDR3 residues: CSVGLYSGLADQETQYF. The CDR3 DNA follows: TGCAGCGTTGGATTGTATAGCGGACTAGCGGATCAAGAGACCCAGTACTTC. The full variable domain, in which reference TRBV29-1 and TRBJ2-5 provide the parts outside the CDR3, is SAVISQKPSRDICQRGTSLTIQCQVDSQVTMMFWYRQQPGQSLTLIATANQGSEATYESGFVIDKFPISRPNLTFSTLTVSNMSPEDSSIYLCSVGLYSGLADQETQYFGPGTRLLVL.

V is TRBV11-3 and J is TRBJ1-1, with a possible D match to TRBD1 (5 bases). The CDR3 runs to 15 residues. Per the germline V gene, CDR1 is SGHNT and CDR2 is YENEEA. The V and J ends lost 5 bases and 1 base respectively, with 14 bases between them. The CDR3: CASSLAGGSNTEAFF. The CDR3 DNA reads as TGTGCCAGCAGCCTCGCCGGGGGGTCGAACACTGAAGCTTTCTTT.

The chain is built from TRBV5-4 and TRBJ1-2, with unresolved D. This CDR3 spans 16 amino acids. With 4 bases removed from V and 6 bases from J, the gap between germline ends came to 22 bases. Germline V lookup: CDR1 SGHNT, CDR2 YYREEE (reference sequence). The CDR3 DNA follows: TGTGCCAGCAGCCTAGATCCGGCAACTTATAGGGATGGCTACACCTTC. It specifies CASSLDPATYRDGYTF. The variable domain in full, completed from reference TRBV5-4 and TRBJ1-2, reads ETGVTQSPTHLIKTRGQQVTLRCSSQSGHNTVSWYQQALGQGPQFIFQYYREEENGRGNFPPRFSGLQFPNYSSELNVNALELDDSALYLCASSLDPATYRDGYTFGSGTRLTVV.

This clone appeared once. This chain connects TRBV11-1 to TRBJ1-1; D is undetermined. Germline-derived CDR1 and CDR2 are SGHAT and FQDESV (reference sequence). Deletions cut 3 bases from V and 6 bases from J, with 11 bases between. The CDR3 runs to 13 residues. In nucleotides, the CDR3 is TGTGCCAGCAGCTTCCGGGTAAGCGCTGAAGCTTTCTTT. Translating it yields CASSFRVSAEAFF.

The chain recombines TRBV6-5 with TRBJ1-2, with TRBD1 matching over 8 bases. The CDR3 spans 15 residues. Germline CDR1 and CDR2: MNHEY and SVGAGI. J was trimmed by 0 bases and V by 8 bases; bases with no gene match: 8. The DNA for the CDR3 is TGTGCCAGCTTCGGGACAGGAGCTACTAACTATGGCTACACCTTC. It yields the protein CASFGTGATNYGYTF.

CDR3 DNA: TGTGCCAGCAGCTTGGTACTGGAAGAGACCCAGTACTTC. Translating gives CASSLVLEETQYF. V gene TRBV5-6 combines with J gene TRBJ2-5; D gene uncertain. Germline V gene lookup returns CDR1 SGHDT and CDR2 YYEEEE. This CDR3 comprises 13 residues. V lost 0 bases to trimming and J lost 3 bases, with 6 bases between them.

The CDR3 is CASTGTRNIQYF. CDR3 coding DNA: TGTGCCAGCACTGGGACCCGGAACATTCAGTACTTC. The V call is TRBV2, the J call TRBJ2-4; the D call may be TRBD1 or TRBD2 (5 bases each). The CDR3 extends over 12 amino acids. Germline V gives CDR1 SNHLY, CDR2 FYNNEI. V was pared by 7 bases and J by 7 bases, with 11 bases between.

CDR3 sequence: CASSRRTSGSFYEQYF. The CDR3 DNA reads as TGTGCCAGCAGCCGACGGACTAGCGGGAGTTTCTACGAGCAGTACTTC. The rearrangement links TRBV3-1 (or the pseudogene TRBV3-2) to TRBJ2-7; TRBD2 agrees at 13 bases. Unmatched junction bases numbered 6, after V lost 4 bases and J lost 3 bases. This CDR3 spans 16 amino acids. Germline V CDR1 and CDR2: LGHDT, YNNKEL (reference sequence).

V is TRBV28 and J is TRBJ2-7; D is ambiguous. The ends were cut back, 6 bases at V and 0 bases at J, with 9 bases in the middle. This CDR3 contains 13 residues. Germline V gene data show CDR1 as MDHEN and CDR2 as SYDVKM. Here the CDR3 DNA reads TGTGCCAGCAGAATAGATAGCTCCTACGAGCAGTACTTC. This encodes CASRIDSSYEQYF.

The chain combines TRBV7-3 with TRBJ1-3; D is uncertain. This CDR3 is 14 amino acids long. Between the trimmed V and J ends, which lost 1 base and 0 bases, there was a span of 4 bases. Germline CDR1 is SGHTA and CDR2 is FQGTGA. The CDR3 reads CASSLSNSGNTIYF. The DNA of the CDR3 is TGTGCCAGCAGCTTAAGTAACTCTGGAAACACCATATATTTT.

To note about this clone: Since a much larger clone is just one base distant, this may be a read error. As DNA, the CDR3 is TGTGCCAGCAGCTTGAAGGGGTTCCCCGAGGACACCATATATTTT. It yields the protein CASSLKGFPEDTIYF. The gene calls are TRBV13 and TRBJ1-3; tentatively, D is TRBD1 (5 bases). The CDR3 has 15 residues. Deletions cut 3 bases from V and 8 bases from J, with 17 bases between. CDR1 and CDR2 (germline): PRHDT, FYEKMQ (reference sequence).

V usage is TRBV7-2 and J usage is TRBJ1-1; the D gene is possibly TRBD1 (5 bases). Germline values: CDR1 SGHTA, CDR2 FQGNSA. V gave up 4 bases and J gave up 5 bases, with 17 bases separating them. CDR3 length: 15 residues. The DNA of the CDR3 is TGTGCCAGCAGCTCTACATTGACCGGGGGGACTGAAGCTTTCTTT. Residues: CASSSTLTGGTEAFF. The full variable domain, its missing parts supplied by reference TRBV7-2 and TRBJ1-1, is GAGVSQSPSNKVTEKGKDVELRCDPISGHTALYWYRQSLGQGLEFLIYFQGNSAPDKSGLPSDRFSAERTGGSVSTLTIQRTQQEDSAVYLCASSSTLTGGTEAFFGQGTRLTVV.

In this sample, this clone turned up once. The chain combines TRBV5-1 with TRBJ2-7; D call uncertain. CDR3 length equals 13 residues. V was clipped by 4 bases and J by 6 bases, with 14 bases between them. Germline loops: CDR1 SGHRS, CDR2 YFSETQ. CDR3: CASSLSLDGEQYF. The CDR3 DNA follows: TGCGCCAGCAGCCTCTCCCTCGACGGCGAGCAGTACTTC.

The rearrangement links TRBV6-5 to TRBJ2-7, with TRBD1 matching 8 bases. There are 13 residues in the CDR3. Germline V lookup: CDR1 MNHEY, CDR2 SVGAGI. The J segment lost 6 bases and the V segment lost 7 bases, leaving 8 bases of the junction unmatched. CDR3 sequence: CASIGRGRSEQYF. In DNA, the CDR3 is TGTGCCAGCATAGGCAGGGGGCGTAGCGAGCAGTACTTC.

This chain links TRBV5-1 with TRBJ1-2, with D unclear. Germline CDR1 reads SGHRS; CDR2 reads YFSETQ. Trimming stripped 1 base from V and 5 bases from J, with 12 bases between. This CDR3 region has 14 residues. CDR3 region: CASSLNSPEYGYTF. Here the CDR3 DNA reads TGCGCCAGCAGCTTGAACAGCCCTGAATATGGCTACACCTTC.

Concerning this clone: The same CDR3 also results from other DNA sequences found in this sample. The J gene is TRBJ2-5, the V gene TRBV18; possible D gene TRBD1, 5 bases. The germline V gene has CDR1 KGHSH and CDR2 LQKENI. This CDR3 has 13 amino acids. V was clipped by 2 bases and J by 2 bases, with 6 bases between them. CDR3 in DNA: TGTGCCAGCTCACCAGGACAACAAGAGACCCAGTACTTC. The encoded protein is CASSPGQQETQYF.